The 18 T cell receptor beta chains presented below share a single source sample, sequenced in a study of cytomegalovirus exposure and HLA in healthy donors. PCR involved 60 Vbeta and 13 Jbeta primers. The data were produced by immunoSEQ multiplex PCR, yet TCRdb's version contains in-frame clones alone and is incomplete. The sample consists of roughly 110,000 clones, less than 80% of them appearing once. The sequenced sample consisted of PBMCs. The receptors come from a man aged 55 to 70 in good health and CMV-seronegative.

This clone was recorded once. The CDR3 sequence is CASSFGTGRGETQYF. The CDR3 DNA reads TGTGCCAGCAGCTTTGGGACAGGGAGGGGGGAGACCCAGTACTTC. The rearrangement uses TRBV5-4 and TRBJ2-5; 9 bases are shared with TRBD1. The CDR3 totals 15 residues. Germline V gene lookup returns CDR1 SGHNT and CDR2 YYREEE (reference sequence). Trimming removed 2 bases from V and 5 bases from J; junction bases left unmatched: 7.

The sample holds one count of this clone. The CDR3 reads CASSLGTGGLGQPQHF. CDR3 nucleotide sequence: TGTGCCAGCAGTTTAGGAACAGGGGGCTTAGGTCAGCCCCAGCATTTT. The rearrangement links TRBV27 to TRBJ1-5; TRBD1 matches 9 bases. The CDR3 spans 16 residues. The V gene end was trimmed by 2 bases and the J gene end by 6 bases; junction bases not matched to a gene: 8. Germline V gene lookup returns CDR1 MNHEY and CDR2 SMNVEV (reference sequence).

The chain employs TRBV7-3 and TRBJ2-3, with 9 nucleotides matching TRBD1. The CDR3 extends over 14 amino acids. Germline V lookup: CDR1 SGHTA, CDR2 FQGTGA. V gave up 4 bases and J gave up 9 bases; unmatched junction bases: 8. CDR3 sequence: CASSSTGTGSTQYF. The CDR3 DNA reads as TGTGCCAGCAGCTCGACAGGGACAGGGAGCACGCAGTATTTT.

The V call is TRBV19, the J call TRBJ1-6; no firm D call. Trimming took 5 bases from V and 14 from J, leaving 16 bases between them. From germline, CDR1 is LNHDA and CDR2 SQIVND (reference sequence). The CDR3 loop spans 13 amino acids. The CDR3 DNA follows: TGTGCCAGTAGTGCCAAGAGGTCGGCCACCCTCCACTTT. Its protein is CASSAKRSATLHF. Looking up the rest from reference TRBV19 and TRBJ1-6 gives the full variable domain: DGGITQSPKYLFRKEGQNVTLSCEQNLNHDAMYWYRQDPGQGLRLIYYSQIVNDFQKGDIAEGYSVSREKKESFPLTVTSAQKNPTAFYLCASSAKRSATLHFGNGTRLTVT.

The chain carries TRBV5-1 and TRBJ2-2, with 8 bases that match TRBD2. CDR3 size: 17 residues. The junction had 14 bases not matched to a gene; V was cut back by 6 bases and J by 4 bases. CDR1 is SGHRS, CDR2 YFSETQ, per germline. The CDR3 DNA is TGCGCCAGCACACCCAGCGGGAGACCCCTGGGCACCGGGGAGCTGTTTTTT. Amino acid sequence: CASTPSGRPLGTGELFF.

CDR3 coding DNA: TGTGCCAGCAGCCTGGACTTGAACTCCTACAATGAGCAGTTCTTC. Its protein is CASSLDLNSYNEQFF. The rearrangement uses TRBV7-3 and TRBJ2-1; tentatively, D is TRBD2 (5 bases). Trimming cost V 5 bases and J 0 bases, with 11 bases left between them. The CDR3 loop spans 15 amino acids. Germline lookup yields CDR1 SGHTA and CDR2 FQGTGA.

The CDR3 here is CASSTTKGLLEQYV. CDR3 sequence (DNA): TGTGCCAGCAGTACTACTAAGGGACTCCTCGAGCAGTACGTC. The rearrangement links TRBV28 to TRBJ2-7, with D possibly TRBD2 on 6 matching bases. CDR3 length: 14 amino acids. CDR1 is MDHEN, CDR2 SYDVKM, per germline. Trimming took 5 bases from V and 6 from J, leaving 17 bases between them.

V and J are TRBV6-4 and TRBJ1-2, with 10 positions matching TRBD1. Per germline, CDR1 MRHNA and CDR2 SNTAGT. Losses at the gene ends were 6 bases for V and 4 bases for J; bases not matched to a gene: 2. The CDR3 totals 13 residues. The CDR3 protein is CASSRDRGYGYTF. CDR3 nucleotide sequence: TGTGCCAGCAGCCGGGACAGGGGCTATGGCTACACCTTC.

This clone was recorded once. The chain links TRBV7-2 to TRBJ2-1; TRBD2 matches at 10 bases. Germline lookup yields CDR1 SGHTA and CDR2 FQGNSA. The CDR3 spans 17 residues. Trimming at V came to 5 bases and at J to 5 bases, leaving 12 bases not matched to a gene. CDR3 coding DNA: TGTGCCAGCAGCCGCCAACCCCCGCTAGCGGGGGACAATGAGCAGTTCTTC. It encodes CASSRQPPLAGDNEQFF.

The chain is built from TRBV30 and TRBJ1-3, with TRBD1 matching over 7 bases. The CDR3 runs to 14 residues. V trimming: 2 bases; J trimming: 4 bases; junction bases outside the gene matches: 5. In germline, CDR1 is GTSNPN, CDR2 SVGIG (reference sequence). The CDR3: CAWSPGDSGNTIYF. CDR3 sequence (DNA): TGTGCCTGGAGTCCAGGGGACAGCGGAAACACCATATATTTT. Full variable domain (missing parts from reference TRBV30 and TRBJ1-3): SQTIHQWPATLVQPVGSPLSLECTVEGTSNPNLYWYRQAAGRGLQLLFYSVGIGQISSEVPQNLSASRPQDRQFILSSKKLLLSDSGFYLCAWSPGDSGNTIYFGEGSWLTVV.

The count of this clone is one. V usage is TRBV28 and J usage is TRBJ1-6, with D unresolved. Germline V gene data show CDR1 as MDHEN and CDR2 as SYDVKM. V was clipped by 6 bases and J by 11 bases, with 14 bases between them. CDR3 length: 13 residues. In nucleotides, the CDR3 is TGTGCCAGCAGCTCCCAGATCCGGGCACCCCTCCACTTT. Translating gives CASSSQIRAPLHF.

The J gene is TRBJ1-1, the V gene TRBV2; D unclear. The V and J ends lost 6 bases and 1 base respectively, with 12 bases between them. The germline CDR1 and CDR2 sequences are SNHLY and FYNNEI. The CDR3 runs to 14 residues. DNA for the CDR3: TGTGCCAGCAGCCTGAGGGTGGAGAACACTGAAGCTTTCTTT. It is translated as CASSLRVENTEAFF.

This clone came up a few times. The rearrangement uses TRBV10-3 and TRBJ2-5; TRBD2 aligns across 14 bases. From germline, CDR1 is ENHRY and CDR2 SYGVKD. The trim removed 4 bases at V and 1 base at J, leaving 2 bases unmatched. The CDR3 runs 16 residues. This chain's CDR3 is CAISGGTSGGQETQYF. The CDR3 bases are TGTGCCATCAGTGGAGGGACTAGCGGGGGCCAAGAGACCCAGTACTTC.

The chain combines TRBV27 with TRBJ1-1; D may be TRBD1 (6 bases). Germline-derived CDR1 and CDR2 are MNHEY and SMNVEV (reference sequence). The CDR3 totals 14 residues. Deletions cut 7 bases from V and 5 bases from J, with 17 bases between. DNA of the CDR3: TGTGCCAGCACGGGGGGGCGCGCGGGGACTGAAGCTTTCTTT. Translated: CASTGGRAGTEAFF.

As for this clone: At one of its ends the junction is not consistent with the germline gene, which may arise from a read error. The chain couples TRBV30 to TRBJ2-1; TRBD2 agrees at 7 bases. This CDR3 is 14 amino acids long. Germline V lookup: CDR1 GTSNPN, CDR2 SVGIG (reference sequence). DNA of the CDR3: TGTGCATGGAGTTTACTAGCGAGAGCCTCTCAGCAGTTCTTC. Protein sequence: CAWSLLARASQQFF.

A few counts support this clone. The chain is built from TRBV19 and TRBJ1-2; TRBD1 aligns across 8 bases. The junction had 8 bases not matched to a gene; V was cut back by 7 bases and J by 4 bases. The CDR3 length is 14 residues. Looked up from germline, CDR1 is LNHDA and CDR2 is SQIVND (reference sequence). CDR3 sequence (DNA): TGTGCCAGTAATCCGGGACAGGCGACCTATGGCTACACCTTC. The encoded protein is CASNPGQATYGYTF. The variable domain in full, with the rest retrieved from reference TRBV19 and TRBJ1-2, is DGGITQSPKYLFRKEGQNVTLSCEQNLNHDAMYWYRQDPGQGLRLIYYSQIVNDFQKGDIAEGYSVSREKKESFPLTVTSAQKNPTAFYLCASNPGQATYGYTFGSGTRLTVV.

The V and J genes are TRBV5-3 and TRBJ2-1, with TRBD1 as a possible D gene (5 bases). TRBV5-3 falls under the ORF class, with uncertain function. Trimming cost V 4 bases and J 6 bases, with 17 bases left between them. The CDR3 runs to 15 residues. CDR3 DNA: TGTGCCAGAAGCACACAGGTAAGTCTAGGCAATGAGCAGTTCTTC. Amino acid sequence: CARSTQVSLGNEQFF.

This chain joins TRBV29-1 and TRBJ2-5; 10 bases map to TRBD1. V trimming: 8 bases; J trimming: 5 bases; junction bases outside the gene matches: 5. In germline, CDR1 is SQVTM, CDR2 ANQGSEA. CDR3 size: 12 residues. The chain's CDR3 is CSTGQGRETQYF. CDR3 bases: TGCAGCACGGGACAGGGGAGGGAGACCCAGTACTTC.